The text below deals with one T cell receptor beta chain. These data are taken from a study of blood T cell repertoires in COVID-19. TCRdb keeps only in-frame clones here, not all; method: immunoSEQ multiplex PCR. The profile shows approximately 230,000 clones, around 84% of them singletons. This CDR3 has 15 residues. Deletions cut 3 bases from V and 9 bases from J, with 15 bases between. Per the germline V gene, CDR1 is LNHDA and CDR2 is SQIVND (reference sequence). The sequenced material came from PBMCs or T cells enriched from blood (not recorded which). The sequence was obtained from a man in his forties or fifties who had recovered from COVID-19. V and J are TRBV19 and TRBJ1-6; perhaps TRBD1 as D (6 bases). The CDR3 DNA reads TGTGCCAGTAGTATTAGTGGACAGACGGGTTCACCCCTCCACTTT. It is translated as CASSISGQTGSPLHF. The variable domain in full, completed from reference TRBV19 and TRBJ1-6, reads DGGITQSPKYLFRKEGQNVTLSCEQNLNHDAMYWYRQDPGQGLRLIYYSQIVNDFQKGDIAEGYSVSREKKESFPLTVTSAQKNPTAFYLCASSISGQTGSPLHFGNGTRLTVT.